Sequencing of this T cell receptor (beta chain) was carried out in a study of T cell changes during pregnancy in multiple sclerosis. TCRdb's table, derived via immunoSEQ multiplex PCR, lists solely in-frame clones and lacks some. Found here are 65,000 to 90,000 clones, almost 95% of them singletons; the top ten hold 2.3%. Trimming cost V 2 bases and J 2 bases, with 9 bases left between them. This CDR3 is 15 amino acids long. Germline values: CDR1 SNHLY, CDR2 FYNNEI. The chain employs TRBV2 and TRBJ2-2; D unresolved. This clonotype was obtained from a female donor with multiple sclerosis, enrolled in a pregnancy study. The source material was peripheral blood, sampled before pregnancy. The CDR3 spells CASSETKTNTGELFF. The CDR3 DNA is TGTGCCAGCAGTGAAACCAAAACAAACACCGGGGAGCTGTTTTTT.